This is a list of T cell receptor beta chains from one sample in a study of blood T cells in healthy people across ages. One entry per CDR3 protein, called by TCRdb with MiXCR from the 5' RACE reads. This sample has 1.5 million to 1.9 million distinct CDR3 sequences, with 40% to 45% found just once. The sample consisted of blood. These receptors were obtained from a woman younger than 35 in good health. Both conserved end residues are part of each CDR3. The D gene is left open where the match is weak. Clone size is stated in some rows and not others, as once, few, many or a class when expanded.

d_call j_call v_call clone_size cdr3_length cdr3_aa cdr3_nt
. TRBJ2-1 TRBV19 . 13 CASSMGRLGEQFF TGTGCCAGTAGTATGGGCAGGCTGGGTGAGCAGTTCTTC
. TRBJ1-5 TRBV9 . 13 CASSVDLNQPQHF TGTGCCAGCAGCGTAGACTTGAATCAGCCCCAGCATTTT
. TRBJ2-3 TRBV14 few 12 CASSLHTDTQYF TGTGCCAGCAGCCTACACACAGATACGCAGTATTTT
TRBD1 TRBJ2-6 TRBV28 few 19 CASSFLGQGPKGGANVLTF TGTGCCAGCAGTTTTCTAGGACAGGGACCCAAGGGTGGGGCCAACGTCCTGACTTTC
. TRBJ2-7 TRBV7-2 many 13 CASSLAGSHEQYF TGTGCCAGCAGCTTAGCTGGCAGCCACGAGCAGTACTTC
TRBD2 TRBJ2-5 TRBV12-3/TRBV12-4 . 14 CASKLGMGGETQYF TGTGCCAGCAAACTGGGGATGGGGGGGGAGACCCAGTACTTC
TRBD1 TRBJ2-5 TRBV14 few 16 CASSLSRQGLKETQYF TGTGCCAGCAGCCTTTCCAGACAGGGTCTAAAAGAGACCCAGTACTTC
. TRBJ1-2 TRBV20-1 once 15 CSASNVRGSHYGYTF TGCAGTGCTAGTAACGTCAGGGGCTCCCACTATGGCTACACCTTC
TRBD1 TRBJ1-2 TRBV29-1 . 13 CSVEDPGQGGYTF TGCAGCGTTGAAGATCCCGGACAGGGAGGCTACACCTTC
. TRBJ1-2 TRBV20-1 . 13 CSAFWGAPVGYTF TGCAGTGCATTCTGGGGGGCTCCCGTAGGCTACACCTTC
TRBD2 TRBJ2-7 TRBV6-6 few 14 CASRTLAGGNEQYF TGTGCCAGCAGGACCCTAGCGGGAGGTAACGAGCAGTACTTC
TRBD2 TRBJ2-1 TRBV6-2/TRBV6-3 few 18 CASSYTLGAGSYYNEQFF TGTGCCAGCAGTTACACCCTTGGAGCGGGGAGTTACTACAATGAGCAGTTCTTC
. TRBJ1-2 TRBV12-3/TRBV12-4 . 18 CASSPKGGRDTHSGGYTF TGTGCCAGCAGCCCCAAGGGCGGTCGGGACACCCACTCGGGTGGCTACACCTTC
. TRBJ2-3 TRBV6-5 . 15 CASSQKASLARAQYF TGTGCCAGCAGCCAAAAGGCTAGTCTGGCTAGGGCGCAGTATTTT
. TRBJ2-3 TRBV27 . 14 CASSPVIGTDTQYF TGTGCCAGCAGCCCGGTCATCGGGACAGATACGCAGTATTTT
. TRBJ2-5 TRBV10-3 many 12 CAISEGQETQYF TGTGCCATCAGTGAAGGCCAAGAGACCCAGTACTTC
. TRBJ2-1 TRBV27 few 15 CASSSSHRSYNEQFF TGTGCCAGCAGTTCCTCTCATAGGTCCTACAATGAGCAGTTCTTC
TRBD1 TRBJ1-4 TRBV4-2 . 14 CASSQGDREEKLFF TGTGCCAGCAGCCAAGGGGACAGAGAGGAAAAACTGTTTTTT
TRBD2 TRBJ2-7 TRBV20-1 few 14 CSAEGLAVSYEQYF TGCAGTGCTGAAGGACTAGCGGTTTCCTACGAGCAGTACTTC
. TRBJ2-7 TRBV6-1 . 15 CASSEGGARSYEQYF TGTGCCAGCAGTGAAGGGGGGGCCAGGTCCTACGAGCAGTACTTC
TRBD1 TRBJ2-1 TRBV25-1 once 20 CASSDRPGQVYPSSYNEQFF TGTGCCAGCAGTGATCGCCCGGGACAGGTATACCCGTCATCCTACAATGAGCAGTTCTTC
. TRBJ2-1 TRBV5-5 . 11 CASSFIYEQFF TGTGCCAGCAGTTTTATCTATGAGCAGTTCTTC
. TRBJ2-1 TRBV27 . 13 CASSPDWFREQFF TGTGCCAGCAGTCCCGACTGGTTCAGGGAGCAGTTCTTC
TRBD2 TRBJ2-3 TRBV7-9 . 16 CASSLPTSGSTDTQYF TGTGCCAGCAGCTTACCAACTAGCGGTAGCACAGATACGCAGTATTTT
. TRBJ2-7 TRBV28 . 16 CASSFGLGQSSYEQYF TGTGCCAGCAGTTTCGGCCTTGGACAGAGCTCCTACGAGCAGTACTTC
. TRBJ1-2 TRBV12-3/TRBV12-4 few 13 CASSLWQAYGYTF TGTGCCAGCAGTTTGTGGCAGGCCTATGGCTACACCTTC
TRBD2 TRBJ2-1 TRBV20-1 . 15 CSAPIAGEGYNEQFF TGCAGTGCTCCTATAGCGGGAGAAGGCTACAATGAGCAGTTCTTC
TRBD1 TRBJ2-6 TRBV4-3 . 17 CASSQRGQSSGANVLTF TGCGCCAGCAGCCAAAGGGGACAGAGCTCTGGGGCCAACGTCCTGACTTTC
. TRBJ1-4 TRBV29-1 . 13 CSCRGLHSGKLFF TGCAGCTGTCGGGGACTCCATAGTGGAAAACTGTTTTTT
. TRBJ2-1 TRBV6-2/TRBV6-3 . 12 CASRGPEETQFF TGTGCCAGCAGGGGGCCGGAAGAGACCCAGTTCTTC
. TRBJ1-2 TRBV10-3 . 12 CAISDGHYGYTF TGTGCCATCAGCGACGGACACTATGGCTACACCTTC
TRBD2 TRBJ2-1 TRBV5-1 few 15 CASTRTSGGYNEQFF TGCGCCAGCACGAGGACTAGCGGGGGGTACAATGAGCAGTTCTTC
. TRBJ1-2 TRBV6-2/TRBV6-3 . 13 CASSDPGQYGYTF TGTGCCAGCAGTGACCCGGGCCAATATGGCTACACCTTC
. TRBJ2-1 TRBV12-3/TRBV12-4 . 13 CASSLLTVHEQFF TGTGCCAGCAGTTTATTGACAGTGCATGAGCAGTTCTTC
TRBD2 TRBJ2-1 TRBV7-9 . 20 CASSFKPGTSGGRVLNEQFF TGTGCCAGCAGCTTTAAGCCCGGGACTAGCGGGGGCAGGGTGCTCAATGAGCAGTTCTTC